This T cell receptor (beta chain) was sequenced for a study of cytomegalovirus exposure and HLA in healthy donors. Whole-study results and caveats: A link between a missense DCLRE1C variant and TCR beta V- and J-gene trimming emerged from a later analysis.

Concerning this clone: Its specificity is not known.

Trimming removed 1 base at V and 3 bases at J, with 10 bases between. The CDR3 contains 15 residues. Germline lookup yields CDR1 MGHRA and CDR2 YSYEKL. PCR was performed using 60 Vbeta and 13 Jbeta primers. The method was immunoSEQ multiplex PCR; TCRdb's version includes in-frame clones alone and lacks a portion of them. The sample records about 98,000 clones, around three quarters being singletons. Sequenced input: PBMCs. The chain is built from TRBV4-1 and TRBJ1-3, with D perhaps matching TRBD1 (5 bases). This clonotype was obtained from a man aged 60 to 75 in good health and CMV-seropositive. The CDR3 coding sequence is TGCGCCAGCAGCCAAGTTTTCACAGGTGGAAACACCATATATTTT. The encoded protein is CASSQVFTGGNTIYF.